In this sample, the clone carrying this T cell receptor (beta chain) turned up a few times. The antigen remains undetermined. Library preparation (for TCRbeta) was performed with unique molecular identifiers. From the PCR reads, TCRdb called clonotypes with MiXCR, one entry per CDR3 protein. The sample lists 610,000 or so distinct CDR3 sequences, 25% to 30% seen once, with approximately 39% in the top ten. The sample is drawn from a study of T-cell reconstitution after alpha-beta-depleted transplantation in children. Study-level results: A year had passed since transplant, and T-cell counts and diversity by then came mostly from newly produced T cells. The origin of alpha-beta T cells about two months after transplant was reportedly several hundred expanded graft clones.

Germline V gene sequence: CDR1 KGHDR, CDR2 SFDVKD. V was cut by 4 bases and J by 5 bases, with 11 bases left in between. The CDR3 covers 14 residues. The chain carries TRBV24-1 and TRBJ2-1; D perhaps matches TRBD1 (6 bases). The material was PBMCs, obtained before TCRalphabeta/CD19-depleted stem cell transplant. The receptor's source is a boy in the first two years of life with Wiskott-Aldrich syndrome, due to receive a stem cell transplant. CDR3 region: CATSDYGTHNEQFF. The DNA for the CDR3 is TGTGCCACCAGTGACTACGGGACACACAATGAGCAGTTCTTC.